This T cell receptor beta chain was obtained from a study of T cells after yellow fever vaccination. General study findings and limits: The secondary response was weaker but peaked faster, day 5 versus 15.

In its sample, this clonotype was seen many times. Its target is unknown. MiXCR, run by TCRdb on the 5' RACE reads, gives a single entry per CDR3 protein. The data contain 150,000 or so distinct CDR3 sequences, around 6.3% of them seen just once; the ten biggest clones take up about 0.6%. This receptor was identified in a man aged 25-45 years who received the YFV17D yellow fever vaccine. Sequencing used CD4+ T cells sorted from PBMCs, obtained 10 days after the yellow fever booster vaccination.

The CDR3 spells CATSMGTGSYNEQFF. The CDR3 DNA follows: TGTGCCACCAGCATGGGGACAGGGTCCTACAATGAGCAGTTCTTC. The gene calls are TRBV15 and TRBJ2-1; 9 bases are a match to TRBD1. J was trimmed by 1 base and V by 4 bases; bases with no gene match: 2. The V gene's germline CDR1 is LNHNV and CDR2 YYDKDF (reference sequence). The CDR3 has 15 amino acids.